Here is one T cell receptor beta chain with its context. Its antigen is unidentified. Treatment described: randomized to nivolumab then ipilimumab (arm A) or the reverse (arm B). Patients had received no earlier DNA-damaging chemotherapy. This sample stems from a study of sequential checkpoint blockade in melanoma. Some clones are missing from TCRdb's copy, which holds only in-frame ones; the method was immunoSEQ multiplex PCR. The sample lists about 7,200 clones; approximately 20% were seen once. Study findings and constraints: About 30 times likelier clinical benefit followed increased tumor T-cell fraction and clonality.

This CDR3 spans 19 amino acids. V was pared by 3 bases and J by 1 base, with 24 bases between. The starting material was tumor tissue (inferred from file names), obtained from a patient given nivolumab and ipilimumab in sequence. This sequence was found in a human donor with melanoma. The chain links TRBV23-1 to TRBJ1-1; D gene uncertain. TRBV23-1 is noted as an ORF with a role that remains uncertain. The CDR3 reads CASSHLWRAWPDKNTEAFF. The CDR3 nucleotides read TGCGCCAGCAGTCATTTATGGCGGGCTTGGCCAGACAAGAACACTGAAGCTTTCTTT.